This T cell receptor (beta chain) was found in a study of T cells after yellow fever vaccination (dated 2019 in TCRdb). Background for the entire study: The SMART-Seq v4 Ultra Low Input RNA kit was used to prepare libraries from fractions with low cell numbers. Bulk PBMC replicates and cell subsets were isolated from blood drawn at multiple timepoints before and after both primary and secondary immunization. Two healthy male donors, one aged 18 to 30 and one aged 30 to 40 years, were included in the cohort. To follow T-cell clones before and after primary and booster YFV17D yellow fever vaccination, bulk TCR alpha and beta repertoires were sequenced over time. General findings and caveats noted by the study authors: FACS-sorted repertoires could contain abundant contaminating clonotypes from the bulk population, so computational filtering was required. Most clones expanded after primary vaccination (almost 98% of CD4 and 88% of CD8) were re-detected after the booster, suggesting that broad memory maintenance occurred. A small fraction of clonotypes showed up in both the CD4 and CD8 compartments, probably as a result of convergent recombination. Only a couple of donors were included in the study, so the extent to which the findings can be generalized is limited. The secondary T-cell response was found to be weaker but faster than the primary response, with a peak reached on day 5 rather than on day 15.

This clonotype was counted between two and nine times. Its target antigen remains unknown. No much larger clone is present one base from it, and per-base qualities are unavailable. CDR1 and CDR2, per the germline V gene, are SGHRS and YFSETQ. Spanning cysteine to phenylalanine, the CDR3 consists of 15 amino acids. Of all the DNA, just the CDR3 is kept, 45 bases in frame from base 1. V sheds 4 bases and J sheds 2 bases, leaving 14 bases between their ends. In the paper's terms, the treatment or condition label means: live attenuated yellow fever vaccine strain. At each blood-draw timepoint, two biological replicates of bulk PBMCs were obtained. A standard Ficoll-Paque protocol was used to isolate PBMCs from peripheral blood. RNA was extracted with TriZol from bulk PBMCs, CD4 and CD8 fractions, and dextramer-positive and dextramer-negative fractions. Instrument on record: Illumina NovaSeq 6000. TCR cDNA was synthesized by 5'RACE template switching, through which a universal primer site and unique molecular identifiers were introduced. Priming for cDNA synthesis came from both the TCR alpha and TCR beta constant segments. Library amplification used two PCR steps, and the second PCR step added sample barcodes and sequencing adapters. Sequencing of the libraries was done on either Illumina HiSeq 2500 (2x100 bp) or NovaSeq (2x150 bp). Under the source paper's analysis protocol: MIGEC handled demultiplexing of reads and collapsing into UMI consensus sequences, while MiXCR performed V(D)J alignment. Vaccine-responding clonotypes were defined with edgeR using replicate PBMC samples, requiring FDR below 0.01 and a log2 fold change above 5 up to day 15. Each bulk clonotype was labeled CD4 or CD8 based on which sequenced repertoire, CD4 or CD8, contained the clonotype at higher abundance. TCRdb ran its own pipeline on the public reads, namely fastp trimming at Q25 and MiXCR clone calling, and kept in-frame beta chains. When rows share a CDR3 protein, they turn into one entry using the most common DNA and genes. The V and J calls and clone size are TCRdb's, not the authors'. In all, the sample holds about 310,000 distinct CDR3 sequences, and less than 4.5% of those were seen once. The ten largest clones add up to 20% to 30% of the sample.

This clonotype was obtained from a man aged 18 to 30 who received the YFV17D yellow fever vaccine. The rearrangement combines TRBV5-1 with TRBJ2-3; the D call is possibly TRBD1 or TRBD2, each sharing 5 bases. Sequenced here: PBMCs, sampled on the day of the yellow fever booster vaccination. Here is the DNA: TGCGCCAGCAGCGTCCGGGACCTATACACAGATACGCAGTATTTT. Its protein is CASSVRDLYTDTQYF.